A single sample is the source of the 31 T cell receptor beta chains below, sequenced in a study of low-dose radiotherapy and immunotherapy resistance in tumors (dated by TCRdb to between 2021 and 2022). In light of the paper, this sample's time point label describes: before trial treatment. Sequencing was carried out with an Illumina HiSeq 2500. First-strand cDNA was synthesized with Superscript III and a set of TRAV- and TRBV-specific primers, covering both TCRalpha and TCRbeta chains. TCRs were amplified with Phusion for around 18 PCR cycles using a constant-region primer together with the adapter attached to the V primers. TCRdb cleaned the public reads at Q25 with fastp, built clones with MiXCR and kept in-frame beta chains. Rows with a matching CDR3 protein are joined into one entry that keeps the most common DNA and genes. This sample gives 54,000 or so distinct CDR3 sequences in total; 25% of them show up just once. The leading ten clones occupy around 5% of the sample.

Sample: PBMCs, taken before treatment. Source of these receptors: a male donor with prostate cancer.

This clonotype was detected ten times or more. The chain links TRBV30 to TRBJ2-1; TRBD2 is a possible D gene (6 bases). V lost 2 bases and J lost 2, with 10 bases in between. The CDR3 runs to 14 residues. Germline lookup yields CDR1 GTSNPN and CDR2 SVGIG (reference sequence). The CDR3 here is CAWSRGGAYNEQFF. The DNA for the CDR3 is TGTGCCTGGAGTCGCGGAGGGGCCTACAATGAGCAGTTCTTC.

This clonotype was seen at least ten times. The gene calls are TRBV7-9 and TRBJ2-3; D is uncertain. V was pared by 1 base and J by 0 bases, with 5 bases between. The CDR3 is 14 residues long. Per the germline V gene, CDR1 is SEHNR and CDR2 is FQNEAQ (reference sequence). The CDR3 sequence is CASSLVMSTDTQYF. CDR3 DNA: TGTGCCAGCAGCTTAGTTATGAGCACAGATACGCAGTATTTT.

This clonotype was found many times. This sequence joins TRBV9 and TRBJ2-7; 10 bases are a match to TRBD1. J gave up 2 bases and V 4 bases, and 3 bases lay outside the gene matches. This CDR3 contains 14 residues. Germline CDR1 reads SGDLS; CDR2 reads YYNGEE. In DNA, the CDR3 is TGTGCCAGCAGCCAAGGACAGGGGGCCTACGAGCAGTACTTC. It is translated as CASSQGQGAYEQYF.

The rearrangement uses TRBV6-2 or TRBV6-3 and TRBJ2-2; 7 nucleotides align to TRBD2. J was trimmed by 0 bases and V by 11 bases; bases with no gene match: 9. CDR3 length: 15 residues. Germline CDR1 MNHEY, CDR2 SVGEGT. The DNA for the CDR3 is TGTGCCGGATCGCCGGGACTATCGAACACCGGGGAGCTGTTTTTT. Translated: CAGSPGLSNTGELFF.

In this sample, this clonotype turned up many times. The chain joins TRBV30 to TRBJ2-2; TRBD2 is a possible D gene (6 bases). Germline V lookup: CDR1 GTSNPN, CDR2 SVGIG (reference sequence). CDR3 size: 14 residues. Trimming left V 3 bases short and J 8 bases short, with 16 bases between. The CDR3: CAWSARGSVGELFF. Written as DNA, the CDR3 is TGTGCCTGGAGCGCACGGGGGTCCGTGGGGGAGCTGTTTTTT.

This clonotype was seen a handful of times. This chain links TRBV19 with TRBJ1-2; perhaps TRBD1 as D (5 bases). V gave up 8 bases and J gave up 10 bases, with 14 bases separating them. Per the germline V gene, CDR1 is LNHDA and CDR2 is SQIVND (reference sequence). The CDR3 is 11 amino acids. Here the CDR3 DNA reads TGTGCCAGTGGCCCGGGACGCGACTACACCTTC. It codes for CASGPGRDYTF.

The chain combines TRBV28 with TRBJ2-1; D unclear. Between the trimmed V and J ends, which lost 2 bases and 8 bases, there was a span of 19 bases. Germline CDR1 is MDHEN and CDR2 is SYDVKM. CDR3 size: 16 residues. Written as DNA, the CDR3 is TGTGCCAGCAGTTTAAGCTCTGGCGGTACCACCTATGAGCAGTTCTTC. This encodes CASSLSSGGTTYEQFF. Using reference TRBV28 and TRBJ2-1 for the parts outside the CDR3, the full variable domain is DVKVTQSSRYLVKRTGEKVFLECVQDMDHENMFWYRQDPGLGLRLIYFSYDVKMKEKGDIPEGYSVSREKKERFSLILESASTNQTSMYLCASSLSSGGTTYEQFFGPGTRLTVL.

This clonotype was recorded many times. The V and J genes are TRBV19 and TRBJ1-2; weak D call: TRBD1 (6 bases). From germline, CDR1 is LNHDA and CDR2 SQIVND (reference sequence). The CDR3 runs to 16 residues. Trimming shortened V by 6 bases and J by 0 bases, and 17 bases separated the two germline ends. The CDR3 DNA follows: TGTGCCAGTAGCATCGGGGGCAGATCGTCTAACTATGGCTACACCTTC. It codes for CASSIGGRSSNYGYTF.

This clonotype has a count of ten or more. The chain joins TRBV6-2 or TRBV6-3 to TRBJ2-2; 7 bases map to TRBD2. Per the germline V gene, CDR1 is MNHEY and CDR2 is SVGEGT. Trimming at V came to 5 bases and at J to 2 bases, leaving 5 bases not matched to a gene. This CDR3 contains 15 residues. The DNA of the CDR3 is TGTGCCAGCAGTGTCCTAGCGGAAAACACCGGGGAGCTGTTTTTT. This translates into CASSVLAENTGELFF.

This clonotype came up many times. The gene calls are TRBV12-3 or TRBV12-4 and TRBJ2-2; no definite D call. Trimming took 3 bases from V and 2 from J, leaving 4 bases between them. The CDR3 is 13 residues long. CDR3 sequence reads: CASSFPNTGELFF. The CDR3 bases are TGTGCCAGCAGTTTTCCCAACACCGGGGAGCTGTTTTTT.

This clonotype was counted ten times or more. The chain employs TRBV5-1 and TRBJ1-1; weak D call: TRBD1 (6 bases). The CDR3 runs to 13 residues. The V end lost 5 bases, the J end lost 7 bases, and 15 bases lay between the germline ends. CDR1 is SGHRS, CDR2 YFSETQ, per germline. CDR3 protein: CASSLEGGVEAFF. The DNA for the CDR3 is TGCGCCAGCAGTCTTGAGGGGGGCGTTGAAGCTTTCTTT.

CDR3 amino acids: CASRLPSGIQETQYF. In nucleotides, the CDR3 is TGTGCCAGCAGACTTCCCTCCGGCATTCAAGAGACCCAGTACTTC. The rearrangement joins TRBV5-5 to TRBJ2-5, with no clear D. The CDR3 is 15 residues long. CDR1 and CDR2 from the germline V gene are SGHKS and YYEKEE (reference sequence). The V and J ends lost 5 bases and 2 bases respectively, with 16 bases between them. The whole variable domain, filled in from reference TRBV5-5 and TRBJ2-5, reads DAGVTQSPTHLIKTRGQQVTLRCSPISGHKSVSWYQQVLGQGPQFIFQYYEKEERGRGNFPDRFSARQFPNYSSELNVNALLLGDSALYLCASRLPSGIQETQYFGPGTRLLVL.

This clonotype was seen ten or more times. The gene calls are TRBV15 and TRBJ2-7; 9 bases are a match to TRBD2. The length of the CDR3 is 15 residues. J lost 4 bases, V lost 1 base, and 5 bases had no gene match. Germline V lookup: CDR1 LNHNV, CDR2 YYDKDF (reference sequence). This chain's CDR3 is CATSRGGTSLYEQYF. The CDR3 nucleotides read TGTGCCACCAGCAGAGGCGGGACTAGCTTGTACGAGCAGTACTTC.

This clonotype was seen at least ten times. The CDR3 here is CASSEAWQPQHF. The CDR3 DNA reads TGTGCCAGCAGTGAAGCGTGGCAGCCCCAGCATTTT. The V and J genes are TRBV6-1 and TRBJ1-5; D is undetermined. Trimming removed 0 bases from V and 7 bases from J, with 4 bases in between. This CDR3 contains 12 residues. Germline loops: CDR1 MNHNS, CDR2 SASEGT.

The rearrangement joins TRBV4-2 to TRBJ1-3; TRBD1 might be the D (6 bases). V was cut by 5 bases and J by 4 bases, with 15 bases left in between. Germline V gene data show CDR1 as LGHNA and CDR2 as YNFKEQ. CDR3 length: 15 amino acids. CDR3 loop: CASSYRDELGNTIYF. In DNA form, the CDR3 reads TGTGCCAGCAGCTACAGGGACGAGTTGGGAAACACCATATATTTT.

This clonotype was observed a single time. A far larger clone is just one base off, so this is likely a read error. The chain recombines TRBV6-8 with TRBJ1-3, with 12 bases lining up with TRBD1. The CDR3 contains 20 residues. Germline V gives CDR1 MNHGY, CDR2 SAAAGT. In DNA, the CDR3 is TGTGCCAGCAGTTTCCAACCGGGACAGGGGGCGGTGGAACCTGGAAAAACCAGATATTTT. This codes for CASSFQPGQGAVEPGKTRYF.

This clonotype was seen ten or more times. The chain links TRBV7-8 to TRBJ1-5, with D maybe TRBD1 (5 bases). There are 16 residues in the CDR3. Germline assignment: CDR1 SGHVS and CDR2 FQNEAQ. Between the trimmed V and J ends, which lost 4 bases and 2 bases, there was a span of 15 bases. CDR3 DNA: TGTGCCAGCAGCTCGGAGGGACGTTTGGGCAATCAGCCCCAGCATTTT. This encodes CASSSEGRLGNQPQHF.

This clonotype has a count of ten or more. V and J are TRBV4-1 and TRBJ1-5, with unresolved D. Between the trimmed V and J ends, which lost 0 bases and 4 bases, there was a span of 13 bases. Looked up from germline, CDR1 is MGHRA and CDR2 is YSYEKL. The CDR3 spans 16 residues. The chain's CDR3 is CASSQEGRGRNQPQHF. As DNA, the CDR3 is TGCGCCAGCAGCCAAGAAGGTCGAGGGCGGAATCAGCCCCAGCATTTT.

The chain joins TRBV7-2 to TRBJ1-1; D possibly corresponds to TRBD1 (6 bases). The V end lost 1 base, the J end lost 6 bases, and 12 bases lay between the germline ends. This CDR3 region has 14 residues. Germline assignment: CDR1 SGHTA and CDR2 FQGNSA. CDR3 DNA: TGTGCCAGCAGCTTAGGCAGGGGAGCAGCTGAAGCTTTCTTT. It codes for CASSLGRGAAEAFF.

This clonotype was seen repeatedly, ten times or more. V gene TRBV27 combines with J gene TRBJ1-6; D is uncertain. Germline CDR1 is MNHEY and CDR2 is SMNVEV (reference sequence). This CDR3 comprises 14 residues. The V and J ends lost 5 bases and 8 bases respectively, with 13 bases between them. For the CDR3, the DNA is TGTGCCAGCAGTCCACTTGGGCGGGATTCACCCCTCCACTTT. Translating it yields CASSPLGRDSPLHF.

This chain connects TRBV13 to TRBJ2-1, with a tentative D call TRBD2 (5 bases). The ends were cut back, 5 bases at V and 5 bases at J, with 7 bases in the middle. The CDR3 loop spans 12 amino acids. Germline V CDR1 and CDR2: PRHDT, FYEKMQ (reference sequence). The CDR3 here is CASSEGNNEQFF. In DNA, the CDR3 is TGTGCCAGCAGCGAGGGTAACAATGAGCAGTTCTTC. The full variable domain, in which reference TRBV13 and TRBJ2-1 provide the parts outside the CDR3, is AAGVIQSPRHLIKEKRETATLKCYPIPRHDTVYWYQQGPGQDPQFLISFYEKMQSDKGSIPDRFSAQQFSDYHSELNMSSLELGDSALYFCASSEGNNEQFFGPGTRLTVL.

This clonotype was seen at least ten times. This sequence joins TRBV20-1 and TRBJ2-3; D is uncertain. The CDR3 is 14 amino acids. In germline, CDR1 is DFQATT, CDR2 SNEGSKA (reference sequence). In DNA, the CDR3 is TGCAGCCCCGAGTCGGCCTCTAGCACAGATACGCAGTATTTT. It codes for CSPESASSTDTQYF.

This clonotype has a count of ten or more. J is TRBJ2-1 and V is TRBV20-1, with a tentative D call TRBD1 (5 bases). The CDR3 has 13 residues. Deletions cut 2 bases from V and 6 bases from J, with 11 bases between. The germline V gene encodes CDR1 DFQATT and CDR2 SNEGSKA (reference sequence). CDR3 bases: TGCAGTGCTAGATCAGGGTTCAGCAATGAGCAGTTCTTC. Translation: CSARSGFSNEQFF.

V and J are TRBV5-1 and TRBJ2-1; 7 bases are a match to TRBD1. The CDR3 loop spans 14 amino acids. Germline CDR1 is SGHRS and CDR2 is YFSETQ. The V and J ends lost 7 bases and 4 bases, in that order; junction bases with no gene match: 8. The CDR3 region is CASVRDSIYNEQFF. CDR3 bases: TGCGCCAGCGTCCGGGACAGCATATACAATGAGCAGTTCTTC.

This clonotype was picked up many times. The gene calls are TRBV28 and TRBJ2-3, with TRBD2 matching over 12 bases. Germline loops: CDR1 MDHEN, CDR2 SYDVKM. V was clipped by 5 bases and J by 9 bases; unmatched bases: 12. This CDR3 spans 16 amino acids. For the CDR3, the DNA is TGTGCCAGCAGTGATGGACTAGCGGGACGCCGGGAAACGCAGTATTTT. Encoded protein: CASSDGLAGRRETQYF.

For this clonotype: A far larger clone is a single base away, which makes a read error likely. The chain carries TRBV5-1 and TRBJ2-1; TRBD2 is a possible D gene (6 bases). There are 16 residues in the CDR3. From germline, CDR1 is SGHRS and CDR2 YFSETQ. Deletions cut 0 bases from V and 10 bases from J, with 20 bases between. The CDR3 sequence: CASSLVLGGQAYEQFF. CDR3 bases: TGCGCCAGCAGCTTGGTTTTGGGAGGCCAGGCCTACGAGCAGTTCTTC.

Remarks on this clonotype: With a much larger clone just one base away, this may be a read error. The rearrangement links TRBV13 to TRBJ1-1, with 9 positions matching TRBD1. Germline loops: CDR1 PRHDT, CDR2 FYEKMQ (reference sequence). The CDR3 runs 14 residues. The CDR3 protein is CVSRGDRVDTEAFF. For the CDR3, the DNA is TGTGTCAGCAGAGGGGACAGGGTCGACACTGAAGCTTTCTTT.

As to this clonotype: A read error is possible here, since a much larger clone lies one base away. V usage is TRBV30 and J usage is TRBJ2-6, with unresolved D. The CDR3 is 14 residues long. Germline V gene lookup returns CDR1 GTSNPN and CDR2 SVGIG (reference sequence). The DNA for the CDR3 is TGTGTCTGGAGTAGGGACTCTGGGGCCAACGTCCTGACTTTC. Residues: CVWSRDSGANVLTF.

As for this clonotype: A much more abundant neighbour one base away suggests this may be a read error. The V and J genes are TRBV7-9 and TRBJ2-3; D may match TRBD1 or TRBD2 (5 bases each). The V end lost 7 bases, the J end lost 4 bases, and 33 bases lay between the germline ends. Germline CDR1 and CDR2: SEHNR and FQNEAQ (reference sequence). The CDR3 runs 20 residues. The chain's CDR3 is CASTSNPEPSGGSRADTQYF. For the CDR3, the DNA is TGTGCCAGCACCTCAAATCCCGAGCCGAGTGGGGGATCAAGGGCAGATACGCAGTATTTT.

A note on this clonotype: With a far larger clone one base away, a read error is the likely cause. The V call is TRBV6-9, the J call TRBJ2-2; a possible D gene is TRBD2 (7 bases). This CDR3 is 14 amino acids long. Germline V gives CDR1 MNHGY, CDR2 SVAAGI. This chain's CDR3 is CASGTRGTTGELFF. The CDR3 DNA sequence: TGCGCCAGCGGGACAAGGGGCACCACCGGGGAGCTGTTTTTT.

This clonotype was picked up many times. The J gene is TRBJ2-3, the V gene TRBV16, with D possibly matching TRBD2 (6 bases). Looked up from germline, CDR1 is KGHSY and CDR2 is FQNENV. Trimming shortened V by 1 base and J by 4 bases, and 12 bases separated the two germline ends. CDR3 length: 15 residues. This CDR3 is CASSQYGGIPDTQYF. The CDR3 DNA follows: TGTGCCAGCAGCCAATATGGCGGGATTCCAGATACGCAGTATTTT. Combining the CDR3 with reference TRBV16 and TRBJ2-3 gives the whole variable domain GEEVAQTPKHLVRGEGQKAKLYCAPIKGHSYVFWYQQVLKNEFKFLISFQNENVFDETGMPKERFSAKCLPNSPCSLEIQATKLEDSAVYFCASSQYGGIPDTQYFGPGTRLTVL.